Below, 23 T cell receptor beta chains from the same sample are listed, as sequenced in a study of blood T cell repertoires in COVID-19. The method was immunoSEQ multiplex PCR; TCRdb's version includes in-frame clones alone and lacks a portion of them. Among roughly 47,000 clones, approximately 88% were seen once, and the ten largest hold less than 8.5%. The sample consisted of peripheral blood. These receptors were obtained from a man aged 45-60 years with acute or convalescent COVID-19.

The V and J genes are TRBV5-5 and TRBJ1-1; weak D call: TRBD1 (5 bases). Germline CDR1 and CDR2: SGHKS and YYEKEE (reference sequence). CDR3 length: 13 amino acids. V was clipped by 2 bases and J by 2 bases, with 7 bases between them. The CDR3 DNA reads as TGTGCCAGCAGCTTAGGGGTTAACACTGAAGCTTTCTTT. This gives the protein CASSLGVNTEAFF.

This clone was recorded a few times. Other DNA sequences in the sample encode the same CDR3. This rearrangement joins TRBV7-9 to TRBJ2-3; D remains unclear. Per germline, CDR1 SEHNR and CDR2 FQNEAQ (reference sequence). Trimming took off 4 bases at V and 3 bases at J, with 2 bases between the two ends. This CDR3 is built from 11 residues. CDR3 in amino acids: CASSSTDTQYF. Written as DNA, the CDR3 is TGTGCCAGCAGCTCTACAGATACGCAGTATTTT. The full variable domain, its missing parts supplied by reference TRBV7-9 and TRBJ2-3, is DTGVSQNPRHKITKRGQNVTFRCDPISEHNRLYWYRQTLGQGPEFLTYFQNEAQLEKSRLLSDRFSAERPKGSFSTLEIQRTEQGDSAMYLCASSSTDTQYFGPGTRLTVL.

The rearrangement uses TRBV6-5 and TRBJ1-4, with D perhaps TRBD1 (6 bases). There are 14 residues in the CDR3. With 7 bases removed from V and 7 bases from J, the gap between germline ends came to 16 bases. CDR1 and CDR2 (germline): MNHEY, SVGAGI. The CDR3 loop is CASNQRGGGEKLFF. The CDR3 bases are TGTGCCAGCAATCAGCGGGGAGGGGGTGAAAAACTGTTTTTT.

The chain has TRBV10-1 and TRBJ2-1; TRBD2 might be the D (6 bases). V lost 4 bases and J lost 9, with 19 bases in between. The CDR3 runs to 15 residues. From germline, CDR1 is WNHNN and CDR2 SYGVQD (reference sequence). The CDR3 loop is CASSGRRELLIEQFF. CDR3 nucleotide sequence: TGCGCCAGCAGTGGACGTCGGGAGCTCCTGATTGAGCAGTTCTTC.

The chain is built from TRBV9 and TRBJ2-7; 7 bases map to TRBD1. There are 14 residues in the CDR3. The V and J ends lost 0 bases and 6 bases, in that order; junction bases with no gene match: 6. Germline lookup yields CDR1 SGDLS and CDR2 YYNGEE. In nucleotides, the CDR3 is TGTGCCAGCAGCGTAGTCGCCAGGGGGTCCGAGCAGTACTTC. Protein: CASSVVARGSEQYF.

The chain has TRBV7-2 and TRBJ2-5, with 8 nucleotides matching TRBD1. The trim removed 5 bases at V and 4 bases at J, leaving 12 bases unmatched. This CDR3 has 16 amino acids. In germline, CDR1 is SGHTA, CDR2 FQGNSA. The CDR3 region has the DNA TGTGCCAGCAGCCATTTCGGCAGGGGGCTCGGAGAGACCCAGTACTTC. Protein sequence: CASSHFGRGLGETQYF.

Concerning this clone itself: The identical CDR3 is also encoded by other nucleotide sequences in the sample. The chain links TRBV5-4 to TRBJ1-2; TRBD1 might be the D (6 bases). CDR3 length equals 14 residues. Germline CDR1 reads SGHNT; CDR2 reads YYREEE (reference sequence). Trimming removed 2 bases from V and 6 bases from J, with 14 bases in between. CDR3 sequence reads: CASSLTGTWDGYTF. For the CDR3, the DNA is TGTGCCAGCAGCTTAACAGGGACCTGGGATGGCTACACCTTC. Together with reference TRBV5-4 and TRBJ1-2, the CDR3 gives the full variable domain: ETGVTQSPTHLIKTRGQQVTLRCSSQSGHNTVSWYQQALGQGPQFIFQYYREEENGRGNFPPRFSGLQFPNYSSELNVNALELDDSALYLCASSLTGTWDGYTFGSGTRLTVV.

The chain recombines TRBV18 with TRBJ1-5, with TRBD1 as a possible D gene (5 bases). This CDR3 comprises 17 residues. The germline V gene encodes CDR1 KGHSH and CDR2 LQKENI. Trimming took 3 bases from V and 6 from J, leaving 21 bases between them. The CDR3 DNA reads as TGTGCCAGCTCACCCGAGAGGGAGGGGCAGGGCCCTCAGCCCCAGCATTTT. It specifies CASSPEREGQGPQPQHF. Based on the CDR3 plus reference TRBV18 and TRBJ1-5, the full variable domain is NAGVMQNPRHLVRRRGQEARLRCSPMKGHSHVYWYRQLPEEGLKFMVYLQKENIIDESGMPKERFSAEFPKEGPSILRIQQVVRGDSAAYFCASSPEREGQGPQPQHFGDGTRLSIL.

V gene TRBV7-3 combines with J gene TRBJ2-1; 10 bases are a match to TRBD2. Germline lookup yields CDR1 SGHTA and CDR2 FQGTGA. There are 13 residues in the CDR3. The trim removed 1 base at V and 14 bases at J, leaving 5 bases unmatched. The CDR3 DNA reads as TGTGCCAGCAGCTTAAGCCCACTAGCGGGGAAGTTCTTC. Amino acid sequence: CASSLSPLAGKFF. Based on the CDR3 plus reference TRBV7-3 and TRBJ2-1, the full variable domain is GAGVSQTPSNKVTEKGKYVELRCDPISGHTALYWYRQSLGQGPEFLIYFQGTGAADDSGLPNDRFFAVRPEGSVSTLKIQRTERGDSAVYLCASSLSPLAGKFFGPGTRLTVL.

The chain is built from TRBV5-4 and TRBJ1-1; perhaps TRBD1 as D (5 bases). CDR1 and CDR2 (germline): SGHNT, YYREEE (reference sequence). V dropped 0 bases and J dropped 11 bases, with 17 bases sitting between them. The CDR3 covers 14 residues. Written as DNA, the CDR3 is TGTGCCAGCAGCTTGGTGGGGGGGTCGGGGACGGCTTTCTTT. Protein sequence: CASSLVGGSGTAFF.

The CDR3 DNA is TGTGCCAGCACTCGAGACAGGGAATCTTTTGGCTACACCTTC. This sequence encodes CASTRDRESFGYTF. The chain employs TRBV6-5 and TRBJ1-2, with TRBD1 identical over 7 bases. The V gene end was trimmed by 7 bases and the J gene end by 7 bases; junction bases not matched to a gene: 12. The CDR3 spans 14 residues. The V gene's germline CDR1 is MNHEY and CDR2 SVGAGI.

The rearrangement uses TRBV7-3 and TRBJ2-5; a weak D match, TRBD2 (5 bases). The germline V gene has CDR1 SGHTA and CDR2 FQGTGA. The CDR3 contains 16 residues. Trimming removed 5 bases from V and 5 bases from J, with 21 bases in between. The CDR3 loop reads CASSPGGERAWETQYF. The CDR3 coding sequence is TGTGCCAGCAGCCCTGGCGGTGAGAGGGCGTGGGAGACCCAGTACTTC.

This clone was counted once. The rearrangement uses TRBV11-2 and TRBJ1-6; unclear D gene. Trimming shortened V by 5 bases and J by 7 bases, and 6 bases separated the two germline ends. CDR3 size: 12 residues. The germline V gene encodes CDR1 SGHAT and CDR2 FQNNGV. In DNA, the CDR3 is TGTGCCAGCAGCCCCGTAAATTCACCCCTCCACTTT. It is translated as CASSPVNSPLHF.

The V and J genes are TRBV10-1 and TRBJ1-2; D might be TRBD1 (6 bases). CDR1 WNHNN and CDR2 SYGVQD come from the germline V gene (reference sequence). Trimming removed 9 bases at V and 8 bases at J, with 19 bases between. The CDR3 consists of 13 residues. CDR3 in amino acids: CASTYRVKEGYTF. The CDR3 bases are TGCGCCAGTACTTACAGGGTAAAGGAGGGCTACACCTTC.

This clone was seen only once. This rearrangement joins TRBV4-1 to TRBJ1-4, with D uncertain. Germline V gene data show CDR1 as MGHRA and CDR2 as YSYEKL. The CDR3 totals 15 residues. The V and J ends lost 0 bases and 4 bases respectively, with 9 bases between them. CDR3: CASSQEIGSNEKLFF. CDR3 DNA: TGCGCCAGCAGCCAAGAAATTGGGAGTAATGAAAAACTGTTTTTT.

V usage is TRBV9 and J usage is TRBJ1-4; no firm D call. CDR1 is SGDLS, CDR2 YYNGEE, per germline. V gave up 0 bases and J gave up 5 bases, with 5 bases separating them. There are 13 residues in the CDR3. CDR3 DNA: TGTGCCAGCAGCGTAGTCGAGAATGAAAAACTGTTTTTT. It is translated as CASSVVENEKLFF.

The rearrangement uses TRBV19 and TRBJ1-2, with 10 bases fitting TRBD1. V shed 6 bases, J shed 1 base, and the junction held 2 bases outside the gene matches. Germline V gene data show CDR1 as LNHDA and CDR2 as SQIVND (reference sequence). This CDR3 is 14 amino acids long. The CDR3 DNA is TGTGCCAGTAGAAGGACAGGGGGTAACTATGGCTACACCTTC. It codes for CASRRTGGNYGYTF.

Here the CDR3 DNA reads TGTGCCAGCAGTTTATTAGGCAGGGCCTCCTACGAGCAGTACTTC. Amino acid sequence: CASSLLGRASYEQYF. This rearrangement joins TRBV27 to TRBJ2-7; weak D call: TRBD1 (5 bases). The CDR3 totals 15 residues. V was pared by 1 base and J by 0 bases, with 10 bases between. Germline V gene lookup returns CDR1 MNHEY and CDR2 SMNVEV (reference sequence).

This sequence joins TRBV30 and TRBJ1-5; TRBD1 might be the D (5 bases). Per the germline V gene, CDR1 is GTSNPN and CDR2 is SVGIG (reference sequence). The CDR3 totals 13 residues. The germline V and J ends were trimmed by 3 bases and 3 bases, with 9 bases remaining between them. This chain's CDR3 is CAWSPGSNQPQHF. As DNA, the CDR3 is TGTGCCTGGAGCCCAGGGTCCAATCAGCCCCAGCATTTT. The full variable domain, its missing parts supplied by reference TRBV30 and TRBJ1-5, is SQTIHQWPATLVQPVGSPLSLECTVEGTSNPNLYWYRQAAGRGLQLLFYSVGIGQISSEVPQNLSASRPQDRQFILSSKKLLLSDSGFYLCAWSPGSNQPQHFGDGTRLSIL.

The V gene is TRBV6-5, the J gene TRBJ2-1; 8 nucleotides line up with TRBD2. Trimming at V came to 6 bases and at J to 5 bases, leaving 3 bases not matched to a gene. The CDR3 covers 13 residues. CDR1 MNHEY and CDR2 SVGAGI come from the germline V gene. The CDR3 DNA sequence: TGTGCCAGCAGGGGACTAGTCAACAATGAGCAGTTCTTC. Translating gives CASRGLVNNEQFF.

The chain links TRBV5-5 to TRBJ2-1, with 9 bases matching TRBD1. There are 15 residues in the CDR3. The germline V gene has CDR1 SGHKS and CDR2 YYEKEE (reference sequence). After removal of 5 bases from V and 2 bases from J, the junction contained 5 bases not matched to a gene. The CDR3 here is CASSRTGETYNEQFF. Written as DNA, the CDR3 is TGTGCCAGCAGTCGGACAGGGGAGACCTACAATGAGCAGTTCTTC.

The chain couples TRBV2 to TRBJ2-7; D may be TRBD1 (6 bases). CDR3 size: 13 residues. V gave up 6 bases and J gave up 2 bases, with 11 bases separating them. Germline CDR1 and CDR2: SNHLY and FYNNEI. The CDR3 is CASRGDITYEQYF. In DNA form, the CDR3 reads TGTGCCAGCAGAGGGGACATCACCTACGAGCAGTACTTC. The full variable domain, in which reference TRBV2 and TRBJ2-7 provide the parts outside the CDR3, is EPEVTQTPSHQVTQMGQEVILRCVPISNHLYFYWYRQILGQKVEFLVSFYNNEISEKSEIFDDQFSVERPDGSNFTLKIRSTKLEDSAMYFCASRGDITYEQYFGPGTRLTVT.

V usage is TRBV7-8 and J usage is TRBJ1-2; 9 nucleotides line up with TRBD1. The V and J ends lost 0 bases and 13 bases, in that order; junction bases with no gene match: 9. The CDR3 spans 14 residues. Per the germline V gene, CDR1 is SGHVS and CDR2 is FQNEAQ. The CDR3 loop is CASSLAEIQGAGTF. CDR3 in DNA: TGTGCCAGCAGCTTAGCAGAAATACAGGGGGCTGGCACCTTC.